The 25 T cell receptor beta chains below come from one sample, sequenced in a study of T cells after yellow fever vaccination. TCRdb re-analysed the 5' RACE reads in MiXCR, keeping a single row per CDR3 protein. This table has under 550,000 distinct CDR3 sequences, around a fifth appearing once. This specimen was PBMCs, taken more than 20 days after the first yellow fever vaccination. Receptors were obtained from a man in his late teens or twenties who received the YFV17D yellow fever vaccine.

A note on this clonotype: This may be a read error, as it is one base from a much larger clone. This chain uses TRBV20-1 with TRBJ2-7; possible D gene TRBD1, 6 bases. Trimming left V 5 bases short and J 0 bases short, with 14 bases between. This CDR3 region has 14 residues. Germline V gives CDR1 DFQATT, CDR2 SNEGSKA (reference sequence). The DNA for the CDR3 is TGCAGTGCTCAGAAGGGGGAAGGCTCCTACGAGCAGTACGTC. Translation gives CSAQKGEGSYEQYV.

This clonotype was counted only a few times. J is TRBJ2-2 and V is TRBV5-1; D remains unclear. The CDR3 has 16 residues. The V gene lost 0 bases and the J gene lost 0 bases, with 9 bases spanning the gap. Germline CDR1 and CDR2: SGHRS and YFSETQ. CDR3 protein: CASSLGLTTNTGELFF. The CDR3 bases are TGCGCCAGCAGCTTGGGACTGACGACGAACACCGGGGAGCTGTTTTTT.

This chain joins TRBV7-2 and TRBJ2-5; the match to TRBD2 covers 15 bases. The CDR3 runs 14 residues. Per germline, CDR1 SGHTA and CDR2 FQGNSA. The V and J ends lost 8 bases and 7 bases, in that order; junction bases with no gene match: 5. The CDR3: CASRPGLAGGTQYF. The CDR3 coding sequence is TGTGCCAGCCGACCGGGACTAGCGGGGGGGACCCAGTACTTC.

V gene TRBV12-3 or TRBV12-4 combines with J gene TRBJ1-5; D ambiguous. V lost 5 bases and J lost 0, with 11 bases in between. The CDR3 spans 15 residues. The CDR3 is CASSNTLYSNQPQHF. DNA for the CDR3: TGTGCCAGCAGTAATACTCTTTATAGCAATCAGCCCCAGCATTTT.

The chain couples TRBV6-2 or TRBV6-3 to TRBJ2-7, with D perhaps being TRBD1 or TRBD2 (6 bases each). CDR3 length: 18 residues. Germline V gene data show CDR1 as MNHEY and CDR2 as SVGEGT. Trimming removed 8 bases from V and 3 bases from J, with 29 bases in between. The CDR3 sequence is CASFSGRQPRRGVYEQYV. The CDR3 nucleotides read TGTGCCAGCTTCTCGGGGCGGCAACCTCGTAGGGGGGTCTACGAGCAGTACGTC.

This clonotype appeared a few times. CDR3 nucleotide sequence: TGTGCCAGCAGCTTTCGTGGGGCGCTTGGTCAGCCCCAGCATTTT. This sequence encodes CASSFRGALGQPQHF. This chain connects TRBV7-2 to TRBJ1-5; D might be TRBD1 (5 bases). This CDR3 contains 15 residues. Germline V CDR1 and CDR2: SGHTA, FQGNSA. V lost 3 bases, J lost 6 bases, and 15 bases lay in between.

This chain joins TRBV2 and TRBJ2-7; D uncertain. Per the germline V gene, CDR1 is SNHLY and CDR2 is FYNNEI. Trimming shortened V by 4 bases and J by 3 bases, and 10 bases separated the two germline ends. The CDR3 contains 13 residues. This CDR3 reads CASSGPFGYEQYV. The DNA of the CDR3 is TGTGCCAGCAGTGGGCCTTTTGGCTACGAGCAGTACGTC.

The table lists this clonotype with a few counts. The V and J genes are TRBV14 and TRBJ1-3, with D perhaps matching TRBD1 (5 bases). This CDR3 has 14 residues. Germline lookup yields CDR1 SGHDN and CDR2 FVKESK. The V end lost 4 bases, the J end lost 2 bases, and 9 bases lay between the germline ends. The CDR3 DNA sequence: TGTGCCAGCAGCCGAAAGGGGACTGGAAACACCATATATTTT. Translating gives CASSRKGTGNTIYF.

This clonotype occurred a few times. This CDR3 is CASSFQTGGIIGYEQYF. The CDR3, as DNA: TGCGCCAGCAGCTTCCAGACTGGGGGGATAATTGGCTACGAGCAGTACTTC. V is TRBV5-1 and J is TRBJ2-7, with TRBD2 as a possible D gene (6 bases). The ends were cut back, 2 bases at V and 3 bases at J, with 21 bases in the middle. The germline gives CDR1 SGHRS, CDR2 YFSETQ. The CDR3 covers 17 residues.

The CDR3 spells CASSSWTGDTGELFF. CDR3 DNA sequence: TGTGCCAGCAGTTCCTGGACAGGGGACACCGGGGAGCTGTTTTTT. The genes are TRBV12-3 or TRBV12-4 and TRBJ2-2; 9 bases match TRBD1. There are 15 residues in the CDR3. J lost 3 bases, V lost 4 bases, and 3 bases had no gene match.

This clonotype was detected only a few times. This sequence joins TRBV25-1 and TRBJ2-1; unclear D gene. CDR3 length: 16 residues. Trimming removed 1 base at V and 3 bases at J, with 13 bases between. The germline V gene has CDR1 MGHDK and CDR2 SYGVNS. In nucleotides, the CDR3 is TGTGCCAGCAGTGAATTATCCGGGCTGAACTACAATGAGCAGTTCTTC. Translating gives CASSELSGLNYNEQFF.

The chain employs TRBV7-9 and TRBJ2-5; 12 positions agree with TRBD2. Looked up from germline, CDR1 is SEHNR and CDR2 is FQNEAQ (reference sequence). The CDR3 loop spans 17 amino acids. V lost 5 bases and J lost 5; bases outside the gene matches: 12. The CDR3 DNA sequence: TGTGCCAGCAGCGATCGACGGGCTAGCGGGGGGGGTGAGACCCAGTACTTC. Translating gives CASSDRRASGGGETQYF. Full variable domain (missing parts from reference TRBV7-9 and TRBJ2-5): DTGVSQNPRHKITKRGQNVTFRCDPISEHNRLYWYRQTLGQGPEFLTYFQNEAQLEKSRLLSDRFSAERPKGSFSTLEIQRTEQGDSAMYLCASSDRRASGGGETQYFGPGTRLLVL.

The chain joins TRBV13 to TRBJ2-5; 8 bases match TRBD2. The CDR3 loop spans 15 amino acids. Germline assignment: CDR1 PRHDT and CDR2 FYEKMQ (reference sequence). The V gene end was trimmed by 2 bases and the J gene end by 1 base; junction bases not matched to a gene: 3. CDR3 in amino acids: CASSLNSGAQETQYF. CDR3 sequence (DNA): TGTGCCAGCAGCTTAAATAGCGGGGCCCAAGAGACCCAGTACTTC.

This clonotype appeared a few times. CDR3 region: CASSHHLAVHDNFNYEQYF. CDR3 sequence (DNA): TGCGCCAGCAGTCACCACTTGGCGGTCCATGATAACTTTAACTACGAGCAGTACTTC. This chain connects TRBV23-1 to TRBJ2-7; unclear D gene. TRBV23-1 is annotated as an ORF whose role is uncertain. Trimming cost V 3 bases and J 3 bases, with 27 bases left between them. CDR3 length: 19 residues.

This clonotype has only a few counts. The chain is built from TRBV15 and TRBJ1-1, with TRBD1 as a possible D gene (5 bases). V lost 3 bases, J lost 11 bases, and 16 bases lay in between. Germline V gene lookup returns CDR1 LNHNV and CDR2 YYDKDF (reference sequence). This CDR3 has 13 residues. CDR3 in DNA: TGTGCCACCAGCAGTCGCCCCGGGACCTCCGCTTTCTTT. Translation gives CATSSRPGTSAFF.

The table lists this clonotype with a few counts. The chain is built from TRBV6-1 and TRBJ2-7; 9 bases match TRBD1. V shed 7 bases, J shed 3 bases, and the junction held 16 bases outside the gene matches. The CDR3 length is 17 residues. CDR1 MNHNS and CDR2 SASEGT come from the germline V gene. The CDR3 DNA sequence: TGTGCCAGCACCCAATATTTTGGGACAGGGAGCCTCTACGAGCAGTACGTC. Protein: CASTQYFGTGSLYEQYV.

The chain carries TRBV3-1 and TRBJ2-4, with D unclear. V lost 6 bases and J 0 bases, leaving 12 bases between the germline ends. CDR1 and CDR2 (germline): LGHDT, YNNKEL (reference sequence). The CDR3 contains 15 residues. Here the CDR3 DNA reads TGTGCCAGCAGAAATGGCAACCTAGCCAAAAACATTCAGTACTTC. It is translated as CASRNGNLAKNIQYF. The full variable domain, rest sourced from reference TRBV3-1 and TRBJ2-4, is DTAVSQTPKYLVTQMGNDKSIKCEQNLGHDTMYWYKQDSKKFLKIMFSYNNKELIINETVPNRFSPKSPDKAHLNLHINSLELGDSAVYFCASRNGNLAKNIQYFGAGTRLSVL.

The V and J genes are TRBV10-3 and TRBJ1-2, with 11 bases lining up with TRBD1. This CDR3 is 15 amino acids long. V lost 1 base, J lost 6 bases, and 4 bases stayed unmatched. Germline CDR1 and CDR2: ENHRY and SYGVKD. This chain's CDR3 is CAISELGQGADGYTF. For the CDR3, the DNA is TGTGCCATCAGTGAGTTAGGACAGGGGGCCGATGGCTACACCTTC.

This chain uses TRBV6-1 with TRBJ1-3; D is undetermined. The V end was cut by 8 bases, the J end by 3 bases, with 11 bases between. Germline assignment: CDR1 MNHNS and CDR2 SASEGT. The CDR3 runs to 13 residues. The CDR3: CASGPWGGNTIYF. The CDR3 DNA reads TGTGCCAGCGGCCCCTGGGGTGGAAACACCATATATTTT.

V usage is TRBV29-1 and J usage is TRBJ1-1, with D tentatively TRBD1 (5 bases). The CDR3 contains 15 residues. Trimming cost V 4 bases and J 1 base, with 16 bases left between them. CDR1 and CDR2 from the germline V gene are SQVTM and ANQGSEA. CDR3 DNA: TGCAGCGTTGGGGGTTGGGCAGGGAAGAACACTGAAGCTTTCTTT. This translates into CSVGGWAGKNTEAFF.

The V gene is TRBV6-2 or TRBV6-3, the J gene TRBJ2-7; 9 nucleotides line up with TRBD1. CDR3 size: 13 residues. Germline loops: CDR1 MNHEY, CDR2 SVGEGT. Trimming took 6 bases from V and 5 from J; bases not matched to a gene: 5. Here the CDR3 DNA reads TGTGCCAGCAGGAGACAGGGGGGAAACGAGCAGTACGTC. Amino acids: CASRRQGGNEQYV.

The CDR3 DNA follows: TGTGCCGCGACCTCGAGGGGACAGGCAAATTCACCCCTCCACTTT. Translating gives CAATSRGQANSPLHF. The chain combines TRBV28 with TRBJ1-6; 8 nucleotides match TRBD1. The germline CDR1 and CDR2 sequences are MDHEN and SYDVKM. The junction had 13 bases not matched to a gene; V was cut back by 11 bases and J by 7 bases. This CDR3 region has 15 residues.

This clonotype was observed a few times. The rearrangement uses TRBV5-1 and TRBJ1-1, with 8 nucleotides matching TRBD1. V lost 4 bases, J lost 3 bases, and 8 bases stayed unmatched. The CDR3 loop spans 15 amino acids. The germline V gene has CDR1 SGHRS and CDR2 YFSETQ. The CDR3 here is CASSPGQGGDTEAFF. Here the CDR3 DNA reads TGCGCCAGCAGCCCCGGACAGGGTGGCGACACTGAAGCTTTCTTT.

This clonotype occurred a few times. The rearrangement joins TRBV6-5 to TRBJ1-2, with 7 bases that match TRBD1. The CDR3 is 15 residues long. V lost 2 bases and J lost 3; bases outside the gene matches: 6. Germline V lookup: CDR1 MNHEY, CDR2 SVGAGI. CDR3 residues: CASSYDRVWDYGYTF. The CDR3 bases are TGTGCCAGCAGTTACGACAGGGTGTGGGACTATGGCTACACCTTC.

This clonotype has just one count. The chain recombines TRBV5-4 with TRBJ2-3, with a weak D call TRBD2 (5 bases). V was shortened by 4 bases and J by 5 bases, with 8 bases between the two germline ends. Looked up from germline, CDR1 is SGHNT and CDR2 is YYREEE (reference sequence). This CDR3 is 12 amino acids long. The CDR3 is CASSPGVDTQYF. In DNA form, the CDR3 reads TGTGCCAGCAGCCCCGGGGTAGATACGCAGTATTTT.